This T cell receptor beta chain derives from a study of shared clonotypes between healthy human individuals (dated by TCRdb to the early 2020s). In the study overall: The cohort comprised two women and three men aged 18 to 49 years. To estimate repertoire size and how much clonotypes are shared between individuals, the study performed deep sequencing of blood TCR repertoires from a handful of healthy adults. For each donor, CD4 naive and CD4 memory were each given three plates, CD8 naive was given two plates, and CD8 memory was given one plate. Libraries were prepared and TCR repertoires were sequenced by different laboratories using diverse techniques, in order to increase sequencing depth and limit assay-specific biases. Per donor, leukapheresis produced somewhere between about 0.94 and 9.5 billion PBMCs.

Using the deep immunoSEQ assay, TCR CDR3 regions were amplified from genomic DNA by multiplex PCR. Extracted genomic DNA from each cell subset was spread evenly across all wells of several immunoSEQ 96-well plates, with each plate serving as a replicate. For sorted subsets, approximately 210 ng genomic DNA, equal to about 30,000 T cell genomes, was loaded into each replicate PCR. Purified libraries were quantified with a Qubit 3.0 fluorometer, sized on a Bioanalyzer 2100, and re-quantified with the KAPA Library Quantification kit. Each immunoSEQ 96-well plate was sequenced on its own single-read 150-cycle Illumina NextSeq 550 flow cell. In the authors' own workflow: Because the immunoSEQ output included only junctional sequences and no quality scores, the filtering could not be the same as the filtering used for full-length reads. Sequences were annotated with PyIR, a Python wrapper for IgBLAST v1.9, using IMGT germline references to assign V/J genes and CDR3. Reads were filtered out if the reads had weak V/J assignments (E-value above 1e-6), no CDR3, stop codons, out-of-frame junctions, or ambiguous translated residues. V3J clonotypes were defined as sequences sharing an identical inferred V gene, J gene, and CDR3 amino acid sequence. Percentage overlap between repertoires was calculated by dividing the number of shared unique clonotypes by the size of the smaller repertoire. Repertoire richness was assessed with RTK rarefaction, the Chao1 estimator, and Recon v2.1 estimates of unobserved clonotypes. Generation probabilities were computed with OLGA for all TCRbeta clonotypes obtained by the gDNA method from several donors. Imported from immuneACCESS, the table was reduced by TCRdb to in-frame sequences with V and J called. These copies leave out some clones; in studies compared against another copy, an unresolved V gene accounts for under half, and the cause of the remainder is not known. V and J calls and clone size are copied from that table; D and trimming were computed from the DNA. Within this sample are about 340,000 clones, with around 67% of them counted one time only. Less than 11% of the sample lies in the top ten.

The donors were healthy, HIV-negative adults with no recently reported acute infections or vaccinations. All donors were Caucasian adults living in Nashville, Tennessee, USA. CD4+ T cells were enriched through magnetic negative selection, after which naive cells were positively selected on CD45RA and the remaining negative fraction served as the memory subset. Blood was collected by leukapheresis, and PBMCs were isolated by Ficoll-Histopaque density gradient centrifugation and then cryopreserved in liquid nitrogen vapor phase. Purity and quantity of every magnetically sorted T cell population were checked by analytical flow cytometry. Genomic DNA was isolated from every sorted fraction and measured by UV absorbance on a Nanodrop 2000c. A word on this clone: Its antigen is unknown. There are no base qualities to consult, and no much larger clone falls within one base.

The CDR3 numbers 14 residues from cysteine through phenylalanine. This entry keeps only the CDR3 DNA: 42 bases, framed from base 1. Ends trimmed: V by 6 bases, J by 10 bases; bases unmatched to a gene: 8. Sequences SQVTM (CDR1) and ANQGSEA (CDR2) are obtained from the germline V gene. Broad study findings and their caveats: Naive subsets generally had larger estimated clonotype richness than memory subsets did. The genetic and exposure-history diversity represented was limited by the small number of donors. Pairwise subsampling indicated that sequencing depth was expected to affect the degree of clonotype sharing among donors. Compared with non-shared clonotypes, the clonotypes found in all four sorted-subset donors had higher generation probabilities. Sampling was restricted to blood, and TCR repertoires in tissue are likely to differ from TCR repertoires in blood. When a few donors were compared, the shared fraction of clonotypes was about 5% for naive CD4, around 3.6% for naive CD8, 2.3% for memory CD4, and approximately 0.4% for memory CD8. Even with the large sequencing depth, rarefaction of the sorted-subset datasets indicated that sequencing was incomplete.

The sample taken for sequencing was memory CD4+ T cells sorted from blood. The cell subset or site label, read with the paper, signifies: CD45RA-negative fraction. The chain couples TRBV29-1 to TRBJ2-1, with 14 bases in between that match TRBD2. The clonotype was recovered from a man between 25 and 39 years old in good health. The DNA sequence reads TGCAGCGTAGACGGGACTAGCGGGAGCCCCGAGCAGTTCTTC. It is translated as CSVDGTSGSPEQFF.